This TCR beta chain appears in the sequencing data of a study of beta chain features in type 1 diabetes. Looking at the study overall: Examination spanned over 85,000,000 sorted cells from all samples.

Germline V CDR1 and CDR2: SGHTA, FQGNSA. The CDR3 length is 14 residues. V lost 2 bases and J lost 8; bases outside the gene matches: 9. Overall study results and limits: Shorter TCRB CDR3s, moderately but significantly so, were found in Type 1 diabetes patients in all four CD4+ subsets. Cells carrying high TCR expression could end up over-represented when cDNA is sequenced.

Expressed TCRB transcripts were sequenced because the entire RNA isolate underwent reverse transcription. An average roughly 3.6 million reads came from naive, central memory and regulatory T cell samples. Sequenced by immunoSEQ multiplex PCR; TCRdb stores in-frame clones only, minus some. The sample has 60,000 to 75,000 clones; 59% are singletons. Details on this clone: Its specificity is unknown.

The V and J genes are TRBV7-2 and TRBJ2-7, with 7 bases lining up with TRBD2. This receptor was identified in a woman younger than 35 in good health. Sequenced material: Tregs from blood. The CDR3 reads CASSLLADGLKQYF. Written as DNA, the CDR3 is TGTGCCAGCAGCTTACTAGCGGACGGTTTAAAGCAGTACTTC.